This T cell receptor beta chain was found in a study of early T cells in non-severe SARS-CoV-2 infection. At the level of the study: Sequencing input comprised bulk RNA from unsorted whole blood; chain pairing was not available.

This clonotype was counted many times. Its antigen is not identified. General study results and limits: Clonotype matching in VDJdb favored anti-spike CD8 responses and did not capture private and CD4 specificities.

The CDR3 is made up of 13 amino acids. Trimming left V 1 base short and J 6 bases short, with 6 bases between. The germline CDR1 and CDR2 sequences are SEHNR and FQNEAQ (reference sequence). In the library, individual cDNA molecules carried attached unique molecular identifiers. MiXCR, run by TCRdb on the 5' RACE reads, gives a single entry per CDR3 protein. The sample includes fewer than 80,000 distinct CDR3 sequences, 11% of them seen just once. The V gene is TRBV7-9, the J gene TRBJ2-2; D is unresolved. The sequence came from an adult who was a healthcare worker with PCR-confirmed SARS-CoV-2 infection or an uninfected control (not recorded which). The sample was whole blood, taken at baseline. CDR3 loop: CASSLGDSGELFF. CDR3 DNA: TGTGCCAGCAGCTTAGGAGATTCCGGGGAGCTGTTTTTT.